The T cell receptor beta chain described here comes from a study of vaccination effects on CD4 cells after COVID-19. Only in-frame clones appear in the TCRdb table, and some are missing; sequencing was by immunoSEQ multiplex PCR. The sample shows about 27,000 clones, approximately 69% of them seen only once. Findings and limits, study-wide: Predominantly, the post-vaccine spike-reactive clones of convalescents comprised new vaccine-induced clones.

Sequencing in the ViraFEST assay came after antigen-specific CD4+ T cells had been expanded with viral peptide pools, which were used to stimulate PBMC. On roughly day 10 of culture, CD4+ T cells were separated out. This individual tested PCR-positive for SARS-CoV-2 infection between March and December 2020. On days 3 and 7, fresh IL-2 medium replaced half the medium. The CDR3 consists of 15 residues. The germline V gene encodes CDR1 SGHDT and CDR2 YYEEEE. Trimming took off 2 bases at V and 8 bases at J, with 17 bases between the two ends. As regards this clone: Its antigen is as yet unknown.

The source is a human donor who had a prior SARS-CoV-2 infection. Specimen: CD4+ T cells from PBMCs cultured with SARS-CoV-2 spike peptides, collected before COVID-19 vaccination. The rearrangement links TRBV5-6 to TRBJ2-1; D is ambiguous. The DNA for the CDR3 is TGTGCCAGCAGCTTAGGGCCCCCCAGTGAGGATGAGCAGTTCTTC. It specifies CASSLGPPSEDEQFF.